Included here is one T cell receptor (beta chain) sequence, with context. Its cognate antigen is unknown. This sample was taken from a study of CD8+ T cells in alopecia areata. Overall study results and limits: It was observed that many expanded lesional clones persisted in scalp and blood during tofacitinib.

The V gene's germline CDR1 is SGHTA and CDR2 FQGNSA. The CDR3 is made up of 15 amino acids. Trimming at V came to 7 bases and at J to 4 bases, leaving 12 bases not matched to a gene. The sequencing template was cDNA reverse transcribed from extracted RNA. TCRdb's table, derived via immunoSEQ multiplex PCR, lists solely in-frame clones and lacks some. The profile covers under 250,000 clones, with approximately 72% appearing a single time and 1.2% taken by the ten largest. The treatment is: oral pan-JAK inhibitor, 5-10 mg twice daily. PBMCs, the starting material, were the source of sorted CD4+ and CD8+ T cells.

Specimen: CD4+ T cells sorted from blood, collected at approximately week 45, from a patient treated with tofacitinib. The rearrangement uses TRBV7-2 and TRBJ2-7; 8 nucleotides match TRBD2. The TCR was taken from a human donor with alopecia areata. DNA for the CDR3: TGTGCCAGCACCCTTATGGCGGGGGGATTGTACGAGCAGTACTTC. Its protein is CASTLMAGGLYEQYF. The entire variable domain, with the rest obtained from reference TRBV7-2 and TRBJ2-7, is as follows: GAGVSQSPSNKVTEKGKDVELRCDPISGHTALYWYRQSLGQGLEFLIYFQGNSAPDKSGLPSDRFSAERTGGSVSTLTIQRTQQEDSAVYLCASTLMAGGLYEQYFGPGTRLTVT.